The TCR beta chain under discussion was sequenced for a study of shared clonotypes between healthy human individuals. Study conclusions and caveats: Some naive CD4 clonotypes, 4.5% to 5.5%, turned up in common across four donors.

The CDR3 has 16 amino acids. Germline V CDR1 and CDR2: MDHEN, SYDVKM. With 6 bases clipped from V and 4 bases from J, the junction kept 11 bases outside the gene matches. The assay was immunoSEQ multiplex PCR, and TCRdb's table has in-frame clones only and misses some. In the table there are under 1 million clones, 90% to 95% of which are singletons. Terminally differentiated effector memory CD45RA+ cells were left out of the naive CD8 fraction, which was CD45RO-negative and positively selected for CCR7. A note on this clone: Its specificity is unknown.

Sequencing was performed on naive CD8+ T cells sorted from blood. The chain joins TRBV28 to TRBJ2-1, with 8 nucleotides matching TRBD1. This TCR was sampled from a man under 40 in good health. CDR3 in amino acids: CASRSTGTGVYNEQFF. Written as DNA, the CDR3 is TGTGCCAGCAGAAGTACCGGGACAGGCGTTTACAATGAGCAGTTCTTC.